This T cell receptor (beta chain) was identified during a study of Ad26.COV2.S vaccination and SARS-CoV-2 variants. Germline CDR1 is LNHDA and CDR2 is SQIVND (reference sequence). Trimming cost V 7 bases and J 7 bases, with 17 bases left between them. CDR3 size: 14 residues. Only in-frame clones appear in the TCRdb table, and some are missing; sequencing was by immunoSEQ multiplex PCR. The data show about 450,000 clones, about 88% seen once. Treatment of the sample: 15 to 20 received Ad26.COV2.S at low or high dose, single or two shots; about 5 received placebo; per-sample allocation not given. Specimen acquisition occurred on day 63 following the initial vaccine or placebo injection. This clone was detected only a few times.

The source material was peripheral blood, sampled in a trial of Ad26.COV2.S vaccine versus placebo. The TCR comes from a person aged 18 to 65 who received the Ad26.COV2.S COVID-19 vaccine or a placebo. This chain connects TRBV19 to TRBJ1-5; TRBD1 might be the D (5 bases). In nucleotides, the CDR3 is TGTGCCAGTACCCCAGGGAGGGCTAGCCAGCCCCAGCATTTT. Its protein product is CASTPGRASQPQHF.